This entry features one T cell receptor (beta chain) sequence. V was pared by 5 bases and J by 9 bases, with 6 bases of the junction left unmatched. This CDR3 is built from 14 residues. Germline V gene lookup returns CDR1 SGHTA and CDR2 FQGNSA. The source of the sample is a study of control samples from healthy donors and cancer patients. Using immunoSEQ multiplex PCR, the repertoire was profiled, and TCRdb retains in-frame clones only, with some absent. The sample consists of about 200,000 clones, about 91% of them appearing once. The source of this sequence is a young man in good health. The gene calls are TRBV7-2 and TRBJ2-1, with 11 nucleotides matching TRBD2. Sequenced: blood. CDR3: CASSLSGGASEQFF. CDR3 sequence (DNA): TGTGCCAGCAGCCTTAGCGGGGGGGCCAGTGAGCAGTTCTTC.